Each of the 21 T cell receptor beta chains below was sequenced from the same sample in a study of blood T cell repertoires in COVID-19. The method was immunoSEQ multiplex PCR; TCRdb's version includes in-frame clones alone and lacks a portion of them. Of roughly 62,000 clones listed, approximately 79% are singletons. The material sequenced was peripheral blood. The receptors derive from a woman of 80 years or more with active or convalescent COVID-19.

The V gene is TRBV4-1, the J gene TRBJ1-2, with D possibly TRBD1 on 5 matching bases. Trimming stripped 2 bases from V and 2 bases from J, with 9 bases between. The CDR3 extends over 14 amino acids. Germline V gene sequence: CDR1 MGHRA, CDR2 YSYEKL. The CDR3 reads CASSQRGANYGYTF. CDR3 in DNA: TGCGCCAGCAGCCAAAGGGGCGCAAACTATGGCTACACCTTC.

The chain carries TRBV11-3 and TRBJ2-3; D possibly corresponds to TRBD2 (5 bases). Germline V gene data show CDR1 as SGHNT and CDR2 as YENEEA. The CDR3 length is 16 residues. The germline V and J ends were trimmed by 5 bases and 0 bases, with 15 bases remaining between them. The chain's CDR3 is CASSPRTYPSTDTQYF. The CDR3 coding sequence is TGTGCCAGCAGCCCCCGGACTTACCCTAGCACAGATACGCAGTATTTT.

The CDR3, as DNA: TGTGCCAGCAGTGAGGGGGCGGGCAATCAGCCCCAGCATTTT. Translation: CASSEGAGNQPQHF. V usage is TRBV6-1 and J usage is TRBJ1-5; weak D call: TRBD1 (6 bases). Germline V gene lookup returns CDR1 MNHNS and CDR2 SASEGT. The CDR3 contains 14 residues. Trimming pared 3 bases from V and 2 bases from J, leaving 8 bases between.

The chain has TRBV5-1 and TRBJ1-6; D is ambiguous. This CDR3 contains 13 residues. Trimming shortened V by 5 bases and J by 7 bases, and 10 bases separated the two germline ends. Germline V lookup: CDR1 SGHRS, CDR2 YFSETQ. The CDR3 DNA follows: TGCGCCAGCAGGCAGGAAACAAATTCACCCCTCCACTTT. Protein product: CASRQETNSPLHF. Full variable domain (outside the CDR3, taken from reference TRBV5-1 and TRBJ1-6): KAGVTQTPRYLIKTRGQQVTLSCSPISGHRSVSWYQQTPGQGLQFLFEYFSETQRNKGNFPGRFSGRQFSNSRSEMNVSTLELGDSALYLCASRQETNSPLHFGNGTRLTVT.

This clone has a single count. V usage is TRBV15 and J usage is TRBJ1-2; 7 positions agree with TRBD1. The CDR3 contains 16 residues. Germline values: CDR1 LNHNV, CDR2 YYDKDF (reference sequence). V shed 5 bases and J 0 bases; nucleotides not matched to a gene: 9. The CDR3 nucleotides read TGTGCCACCAGCGTCGGGGGCACAGGGGCTAACTATGGCTACACCTTC. Translation: CATSVGGTGANYGYTF.

The chain employs TRBV14 and TRBJ2-7, with D possibly being TRBD2 (5 bases). This CDR3 spans 15 amino acids. V lost 1 base and J 4 bases, leaving 14 bases between the germline ends. Germline V gives CDR1 SGHDN, CDR2 FVKESK. In DNA form, the CDR3 reads TGTGCCAGCAGCCAAGTCCATATGGGAGTATACGAGCAGTACTTC. Translated, it gives CASSQVHMGVYEQYF.

The chain employs TRBV5-6 and TRBJ1-1, with 7 bases fitting TRBD1. With V trimmed by 3 bases and J by 7 bases, 3 bases remained unmatched. This CDR3 has 12 residues. Germline V gene lookup returns CDR1 SGHDT and CDR2 YYEEEE. The CDR3 region is CASSSQGIEAFF. The CDR3 DNA reads TGTGCCAGCAGCTCACAGGGGATTGAAGCTTTCTTT.

The chain is built from TRBV7-9 and TRBJ1-1, with a tentative D call TRBD1 (5 bases). CDR3 length: 15 amino acids. V was trimmed by 4 bases and J by 6 bases, leaving 18 bases between them. Looked up from germline, CDR1 is SEHNR and CDR2 is FQNEAQ (reference sequence). The CDR3: CASSSGSGGVSEAFF. The DNA for the CDR3 is TGTGCCAGCAGCTCCGGTTCCGGAGGGGTGTCTGAAGCTTTCTTT.

The V gene is TRBV19, the J gene TRBJ2-2; D gene ambiguous. This CDR3 comprises 15 residues. Germline-derived CDR1 and CDR2 are LNHDA and SQIVND (reference sequence). V dropped 3 bases and J dropped 4 bases, with 12 bases sitting between them. DNA for the CDR3: TGTGCCAGTAGTATCCCCCAGGCCGTCACCGGGGAGCTGTTTTTT. This codes for CASSIPQAVTGELFF.

V and J are TRBV6-5 and TRBJ1-1; D gene ambiguous. Germline CDR1 and CDR2: MNHEY and SVGAGI. This CDR3 has 14 residues. Deletions cut 6 bases from V and 0 bases from J, with 11 bases between. CDR3 region: CASRVVVMNTEAFF. The CDR3 DNA reads as TGTGCCAGCAGGGTTGTAGTGATGAACACTGAAGCTTTCTTT.

This chain links TRBV12-3 or TRBV12-4 with TRBJ2-7; TRBD1 matches at 8 bases. J was trimmed by 6 bases and V by 7 bases; bases with no gene match: 8. CDR3 size: 13 residues. The CDR3 nucleotides are TGTGCCAGCATTCGGACAGGGAGGCCCGAGCAGTACTTC. Translated, it gives CASIRTGRPEQYF.

This chain joins TRBV4-1 and TRBJ1-6, with D uncertain. The length of the CDR3 is 16 residues. Per germline, CDR1 MGHRA and CDR2 YSYEKL. Trimming pared 4 bases from V and 9 bases from J, leaving 19 bases between. The CDR3 DNA reads TGCGCCAGCAGCCTTTTACCCCCAGCGCGGAGTTCACCCCTCCACTTT. As protein: CASSLLPPARSSPLHF.

The rearrangement links TRBV6-5 to TRBJ1-2; D is perhaps TRBD1 (5 bases). In germline, CDR1 is MNHEY, CDR2 SVGAGI. The CDR3 is 15 amino acids. V gave up 6 bases and J gave up 1 base, with 15 bases separating them. The CDR3 bases are TGTGCCAGCAGGTCTGTGGGGGACTTTAACTATGGCTACACCTTC. It yields the protein CASRSVGDFNYGYTF.

The rearrangement uses TRBV6-1 and TRBJ1-5; possibly TRBD1 for D (6 bases). The CDR3 is 15 residues long. Germline V CDR1 and CDR2: MNHNS, SASEGT. V shed 3 bases and J shed 4 bases, with 13 bases lying between them. The CDR3 spells CASSEGLTGNQPQHF. CDR3 coding DNA: TGTGCCAGCAGTGAGGGGTTGACAGGTAATCAGCCCCAGCATTTT.

The V gene is TRBV6-6, the J gene TRBJ1-5; 7 bases are shared with TRBD1. Germline assignment: CDR1 MNHNY and CDR2 SVGAGI (reference sequence). The CDR3 extends over 14 amino acids. V shed 5 bases and J 5 bases; nucleotides not matched to a gene: 6. The CDR3 DNA reads TGTGCCAGCAGTGAGCGAGGGGGCTATCAGCCCCAGCATTTT. It specifies CASSERGGYQPQHF.

There are a few counts of this clone. The chain joins TRBV4-1 to TRBJ1-2, with D perhaps matching TRBD1 (6 bases). There are 15 residues in the CDR3. CDR1 MGHRA and CDR2 YSYEKL come from the germline V gene. V gave up 4 bases and J gave up 3 bases, with 15 bases separating them. The CDR3 nucleotides read TGCGCCAGCAGCCCTAACCGGGACAAGGACTATGGCTACACCTTC. It is translated as CASSPNRDKDYGYTF.

This sequence joins TRBV15 and TRBJ1-6, with D perhaps TRBD1 (5 bases). CDR3 length: 15 residues. V was cut by 3 bases and J by 10 bases, with 16 bases left in between. Germline CDR1 LNHNV, CDR2 YYDKDF (reference sequence). The CDR3 DNA is TGTGCCACCAGCAGTGACCCCGGGGGGGACTCACCCCTCCACTTT. Residues: CATSSDPGGDSPLHF.

V gene TRBV18 combines with J gene TRBJ2-3; 8 bases agree with TRBD1. This CDR3 is built from 15 residues. With 4 bases clipped from V and 6 bases from J, the junction kept 9 bases outside the gene matches. Germline V CDR1 and CDR2: KGHSH, LQKENI. CDR3 coding DNA: TGTGCCAGCTCACTAAACGACAGGGGTTTGGATACGCAGTATTTT. Its protein product is CASSLNDRGLDTQYF.

V usage is TRBV3-1 (or the pseudogene TRBV3-2) and J usage is TRBJ1-2, with D possibly TRBD1 on 5 matching bases. The V end was cut by 0 bases, the J end by 7 bases, with 21 bases between. The germline CDR1 and CDR2 sequences are LGHDT and YNNKEL (reference sequence). The CDR3 extends over 17 amino acids. CDR3: CASSQDRAGGAAFGYTF. CDR3 nucleotides: TGTGCCAGCAGCCAAGATAGGGCTGGCGGGGCGGCCTTTGGCTACACCTTC.

The rearrangement links TRBV7-2 to TRBJ1-2; D is possibly TRBD1 (6 bases). Looked up from germline, CDR1 is SGHTA and CDR2 is FQGNSA. The V end was cut by 8 bases, the J end by 1 base, with 14 bases between. CDR3 length: 14 residues. CDR3 sequence reads: CASHRGADNYGYTF. In DNA form, the CDR3 reads TGTGCCAGCCACCGGGGGGCAGATAACTATGGCTACACCTTC.

The CDR3 coding sequence is TGTGCCAGCAGTTTCGCGACAGCTGAAGCTTTCTTT. Translated: CASSFATAEAFF. The V and J genes are TRBV12-3 or TRBV12-4 and TRBJ1-1; a possible D gene is TRBD1 (5 bases). Trimming left V 3 bases short and J 6 bases short, with 8 bases between. The length of the CDR3 is 12 residues.